The 16 T cell receptor beta chains below all came from one sample that was sequenced in a study of human T cells and chemical hapten exposure. Time point in this sample: patch test 3, about 24 weeks after DPC sensitization. The treatment: therapeutic diphenylcyclopropenone sensitization with weekly scalp DPC. The authors' total RNA extraction used unfractionated whole blood. In TCRdb, the RACE reads were re-called with MiXCR into one record per CDR3 protein. The sample yields under 50,000 distinct CDR3 sequences, 9.5% to 15% seen once. Here the sequenced sample was whole blood, taken in connection with sensitization to the hapten diphenylcyclopropenone (DPC). These receptors all stem from a middle-aged woman with alopecia areata. Some clones in this sample may be carry-over from other donors' samples.

Relative to its sample, this clonotype is medium-sized (0.01 to 0.1%). The chain couples TRBV2 to TRBJ2-1, with 7 bases that match TRBD2. Germline V gene sequence: CDR1 SNHLY, CDR2 FYNNEI. With V trimmed by 1 base and J by 3 bases, 3 bases remained unmatched. The CDR3 length is 15 residues. DNA for the CDR3: TGTGCCAGCAGTGAAGGGACTAGTCACTACAATGAGCAGTTCTTC. This translates into CASSEGTSHYNEQFF.

This clonotype was detected many times. The chain is built from TRBV28 and TRBJ2-5; D gene unclear. Trimming pared 5 bases from V and 2 bases from J, leaving 0 bases between. The germline CDR1 and CDR2 sequences are MDHEN and SYDVKM. The CDR3 contains 10 residues. The CDR3 nucleotides are TGTGCCAGCAGTCAAGAGACCCAGTACTTC. Encoded protein: CASSQETQYF.

This clonotype was recorded at least ten times. The gene calls are TRBV18 and TRBJ2-7; 7 bases are a match to TRBD2. V was clipped by 1 base and J by 5 bases; unmatched bases: 5. The CDR3 spans 14 residues. Per the germline V gene, CDR1 is KGHSH and CDR2 is LQKENI. DNA for the CDR3: TGTGCCAGCTCACCACTTCTGGGGGGGGACGAGCAGTACTTC. Its translation: CASSPLLGGDEQYF.

The V gene is TRBV5-1, the J gene TRBJ2-7, with D perhaps matching TRBD2 (5 bases). CDR3 size: 13 residues. The V end was cut by 3 bases, the J end by 2 bases, with 9 bases between. Germline-derived CDR1 and CDR2 are SGHRS and YFSETQ. Here the CDR3 reads CASSSEGPYEQYF. The CDR3 coding sequence is TGCGCCAGCAGCTCCGAGGGCCCCTACGAGCAGTACTTC.

This clonotype was observed many times. The chain has TRBV10-2 and TRBJ1-5; 7 bases line up with TRBD1. This CDR3 contains 15 residues. Germline CDR1 reads WSHSY; CDR2 reads SAAADI. Trimming removed 5 bases from V and 4 bases from J; junction bases left unmatched: 8. CDR3 loop: CASSPWGQPNQPQHF. The CDR3 nucleotides are TGCGCCAGCAGTCCTTGGGGACAGCCGAATCAGCCCCAGCATTTT.

The sample holds a few counts of this clonotype. This chain connects TRBV2 to TRBJ1-1; no firm D call. Per the germline V gene, CDR1 is SNHLY and CDR2 is FYNNEI. Trimming left V 5 bases short and J 0 bases short, with 7 bases between. CDR3 length: 13 residues. This CDR3 reads CASSFELNTEAFF. In nucleotides, the CDR3 is TGTGCCAGCAGTTTTGAGTTGAACACTGAAGCTTTCTTT.

This clonotype was recorded a few times. This chain links TRBV13 with TRBJ2-3; TRBD2 is a possible D gene (7 bases). There are 16 residues in the CDR3. The V and J ends lost 0 bases and 4 bases respectively, with 14 bases between them. Germline CDR1 PRHDT, CDR2 FYEKMQ (reference sequence). This CDR3 is CASSLGTPGGADTQYF. CDR3 nucleotides: TGTGCCAGCAGCTTAGGGACCCCGGGGGGCGCAGATACGCAGTATTTT.

This clonotype has more than one count but fewer than ten. J is TRBJ1-5 and V is TRBV7-2; possibly TRBD1 for D (5 bases). CDR1 and CDR2 (germline): SGHTA, FQGNSA. V was trimmed by 3 bases and J by 7 bases, leaving 16 bases between them. CDR3 length equals 15 residues. CDR3 region: CASSFWSGRGQPQHF. For the CDR3, the DNA is TGTGCCAGCAGCTTCTGGTCAGGGCGGGGACAGCCCCAGCATTTT.

This clonotype has a count of ten or more. The rearrangement links TRBV7-6 to TRBJ2-1; 11 positions match TRBD2. There are 17 residues in the CDR3. Per the germline V gene, CDR1 is SGHVS and CDR2 is FNYEAQ. V was pared by 4 bases and J by 8 bases, with 13 bases of the junction left unmatched. CDR3 in DNA: TGTGCCAGCAGCTCCAGAGGTACTAGCGGGAGTAGCGATGAGCAGTTCTTC. As protein: CASSSRGTSGSSDEQFF.

There are many counts of this clonotype. The rearrangement uses TRBV3-2 and TRBJ2-5. TRBV3-2 is designated a pseudogene. The CDR3 is 17 amino acids. The CDR3 nucleotides read TGTGCCAGCAGCCAAGTTGAGGTGGCGGCTCGACAAGAGACCCAGTACTTC. Its translation: CASSQVEVAARQETQYF.

The gene calls are TRBV29-1 and TRBJ2-7; D gene ambiguous. Trimming took off 6 bases at V and 7 bases at J, with 13 bases between the two ends. The CDR3 runs 11 residues. Germline V gives CDR1 SQVTM, CDR2 ANQGSEA. CDR3 sequence reads: CSVRQKLEQYF. The CDR3 DNA sequence: TGCAGCGTGAGACAAAAGTTGGAGCAGTACTTC.

This clonotype was seen a handful of times. This chain links TRBV18 with TRBJ2-5; 11 nucleotides match TRBD2. In germline, CDR1 is KGHSH, CDR2 LQKENI. CDR3 length: 15 amino acids. Unmatched junction bases numbered 3, after V lost 2 bases and J lost 4 bases. As DNA, the CDR3 is TGTGCCAGCTCACCAGGTCTAGCGGGAGGAGAGACCCAGTACTTC. Protein sequence: CASSPGLAGGETQYF.

This clonotype was counted between two and nine times. This sequence joins TRBV28 and TRBJ2-7, with 10 bases lining up with TRBD2. The germline V gene encodes CDR1 MDHEN and CDR2 SYDVKM. The V and J ends lost 3 bases and 4 bases, in that order; junction bases with no gene match: 12. The CDR3 is 17 amino acids. This CDR3 reads CASSFRLAGAARYEQYF. CDR3 in DNA: TGTGCCAGCAGTTTCCGGCTAGCGGGGGCCGCCCGGTACGAGCAGTACTTC.

The V and J genes are TRBV12-3 or TRBV12-4 and TRBJ1-2, with TRBD1 identical over 10 bases. This CDR3 comprises 14 residues. After removal of 4 bases from V and 8 bases from J, the junction contained 7 bases not matched to a gene. The CDR3 reads CASSSGQGRPGYTF. CDR3 nucleotide sequence: TGTGCCAGCAGTTCGGGACAGGGGCGGCCGGGCTACACCTTC.

Many counts were recorded for this clonotype. The J gene is TRBJ2-1, the V gene TRBV7-8; no clear D. Looked up from germline, CDR1 is SGHVS and CDR2 is FQNEAQ. The CDR3 length is 13 residues. V lost 3 bases to trimming and J lost 0 bases, with 3 bases between them. The CDR3 DNA reads as TGTGCCAGCAGCTTCAGCTCCTACAATGAGCAGTTCTTC. Encoded protein: CASSFSSYNEQFF.

The rearrangement joins TRBV9 to TRBJ2-7, with TRBD2 matching over 10 bases. This CDR3 has 14 residues. From germline, CDR1 is SGDLS and CDR2 YYNGEE. V dropped 3 bases and J dropped 5; count of bases not matched to a gene: 5. DNA of the CDR3: TGTGCCAGCAGCGCGAGCGGGGGGGCCGACGAGCAGTACTTC. Encoded protein: CASSASGGADEQYF. The full variable domain, with the rest looked up from reference TRBV9 and TRBJ2-7, is DSGVTQTPKHLITATGQRVTLRCSPRSGDLSVYWYQQSLDQGLQFLIQYYNGEERAKGNILERFSAQQFPDLHSELNLSSLELGDSALYFCASSASGGADEQYFGPGTRLTVT.